This T cell receptor beta chain was retrieved from a study of blood T cells in healthy people across ages. Study observations and caveats: As age increased, TCR beta diversity per million T cells fell in a roughly linear fashion.

V shed 5 bases and J shed 6 bases, with 13 bases lying between them. There are 13 residues in the CDR3. Looked up from germline, CDR1 is MNHEY and CDR2 is SVGAGI. This clonotype was counted a single time. Its antigen is unknown. Then a second PCR, running about 7 to 11 cycles, was carried out with a sample-barcoded 5' primer and a J-beta primer mix. Using its own MiXCR run on the 5' RACE reads, TCRdb lists one record per CDR3 protein. The repertoire holds 1,500,000 or so distinct CDR3 sequences, with roughly two fifths as singletons. The sequence came from a woman aged 18-29 years in good health. The sequenced material came from blood. This chain links TRBV6-5 with TRBJ1-1; D unresolved. Here the CDR3 reads CASSPRTIAEAFF. CDR3 coding DNA: TGTGCCAGCAGTCCACGAACTATCGCTGAAGCTTTCTTT.